This TCR beta chain emerged from a study of blood T cell repertoires in COVID-19. Trimming removed 2 bases at V and 2 bases at J, with 28 bases between. From germline, CDR1 is SGHVS and CDR2 FNYEAQ. CDR3 length equals 20 residues. This table comes from immunoSEQ multiplex PCR, and its TCRdb copy is limited to in-frame clones, with some not included. The sample lists 230,000 or so clones, 81% occurring once. The TCR was taken from a woman aged 80 or over with COVID-19, enrolled during active disease. The sequenced sample consisted of peripheral blood. The chain employs TRBV7-6 and TRBJ2-7, with D tentatively TRBD1 (6 bases). The CDR3 loop is CASSLWGSGRGKGRAYEQYF. In DNA form, the CDR3 reads TGTGCCAGCAGCTTATGGGGCTCGGGCAGGGGCAAGGGTAGGGCCTACGAGCAGTACTTC. Full variable domain (rest looked up from reference TRBV7-6 and TRBJ2-7): GAGVSQSPRYKVTKRGQDVALRCDPISGHVSLYWYRQALGQGPEFLTYFNYEAQQDKSGLPNDRFSAERPEGSISTLTIQRTEQRDSAMYRCASSLWGSGRGKGRAYEQYFGPGTRLTVT.